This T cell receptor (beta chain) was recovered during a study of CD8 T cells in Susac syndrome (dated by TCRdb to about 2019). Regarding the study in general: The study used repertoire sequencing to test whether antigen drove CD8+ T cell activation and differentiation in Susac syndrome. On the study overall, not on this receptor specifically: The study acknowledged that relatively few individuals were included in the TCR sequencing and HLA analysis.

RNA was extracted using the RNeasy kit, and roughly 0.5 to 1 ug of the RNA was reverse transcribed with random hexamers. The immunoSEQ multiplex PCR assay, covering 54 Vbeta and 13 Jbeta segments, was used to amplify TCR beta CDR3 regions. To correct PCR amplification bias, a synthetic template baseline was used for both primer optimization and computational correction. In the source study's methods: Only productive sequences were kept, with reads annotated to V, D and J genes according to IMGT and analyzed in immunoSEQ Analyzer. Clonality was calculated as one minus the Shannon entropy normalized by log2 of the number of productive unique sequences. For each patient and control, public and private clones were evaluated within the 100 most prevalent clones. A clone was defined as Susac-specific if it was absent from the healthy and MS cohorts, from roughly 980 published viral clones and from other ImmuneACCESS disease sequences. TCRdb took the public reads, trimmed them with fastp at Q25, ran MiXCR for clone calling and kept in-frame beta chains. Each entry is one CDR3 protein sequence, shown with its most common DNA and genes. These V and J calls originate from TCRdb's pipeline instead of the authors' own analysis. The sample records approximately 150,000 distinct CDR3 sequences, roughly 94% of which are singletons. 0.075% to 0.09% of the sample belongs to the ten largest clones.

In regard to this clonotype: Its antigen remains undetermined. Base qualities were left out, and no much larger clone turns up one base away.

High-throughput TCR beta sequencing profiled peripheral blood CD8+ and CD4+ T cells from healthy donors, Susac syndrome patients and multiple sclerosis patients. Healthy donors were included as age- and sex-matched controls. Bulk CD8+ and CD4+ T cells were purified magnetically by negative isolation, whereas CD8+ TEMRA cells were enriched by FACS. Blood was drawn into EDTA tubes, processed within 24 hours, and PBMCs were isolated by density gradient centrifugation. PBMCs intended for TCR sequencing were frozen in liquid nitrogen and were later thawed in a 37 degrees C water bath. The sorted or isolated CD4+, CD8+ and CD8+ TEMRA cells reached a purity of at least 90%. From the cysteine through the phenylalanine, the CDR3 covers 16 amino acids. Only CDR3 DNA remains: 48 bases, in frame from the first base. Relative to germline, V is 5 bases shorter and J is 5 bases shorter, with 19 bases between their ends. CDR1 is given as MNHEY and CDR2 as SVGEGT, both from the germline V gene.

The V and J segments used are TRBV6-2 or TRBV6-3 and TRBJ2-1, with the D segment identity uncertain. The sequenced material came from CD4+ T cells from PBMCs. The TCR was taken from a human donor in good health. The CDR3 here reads CASSTASALPHNEQFF. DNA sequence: TGTGCCAGCAGTACGGCGTCCGCATTACCACACAATGAGCAGTTCTTC.